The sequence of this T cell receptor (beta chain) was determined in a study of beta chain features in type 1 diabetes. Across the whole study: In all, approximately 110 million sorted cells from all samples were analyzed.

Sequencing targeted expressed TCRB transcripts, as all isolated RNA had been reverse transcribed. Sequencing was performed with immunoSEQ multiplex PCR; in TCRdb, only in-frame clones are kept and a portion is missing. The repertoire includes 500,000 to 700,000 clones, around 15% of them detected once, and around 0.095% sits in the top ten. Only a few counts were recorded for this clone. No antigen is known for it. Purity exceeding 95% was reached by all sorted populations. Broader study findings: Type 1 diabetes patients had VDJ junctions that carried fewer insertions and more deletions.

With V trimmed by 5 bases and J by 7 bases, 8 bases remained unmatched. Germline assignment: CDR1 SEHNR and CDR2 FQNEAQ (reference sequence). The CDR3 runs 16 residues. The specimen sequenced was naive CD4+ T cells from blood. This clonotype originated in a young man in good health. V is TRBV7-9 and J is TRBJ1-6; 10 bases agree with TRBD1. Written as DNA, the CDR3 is TGTGCCAGCAGCCCGAGGACAGGGGGACGGAATTCACCCCTCCACTTT. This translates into CASSPRTGGRNSPLHF.